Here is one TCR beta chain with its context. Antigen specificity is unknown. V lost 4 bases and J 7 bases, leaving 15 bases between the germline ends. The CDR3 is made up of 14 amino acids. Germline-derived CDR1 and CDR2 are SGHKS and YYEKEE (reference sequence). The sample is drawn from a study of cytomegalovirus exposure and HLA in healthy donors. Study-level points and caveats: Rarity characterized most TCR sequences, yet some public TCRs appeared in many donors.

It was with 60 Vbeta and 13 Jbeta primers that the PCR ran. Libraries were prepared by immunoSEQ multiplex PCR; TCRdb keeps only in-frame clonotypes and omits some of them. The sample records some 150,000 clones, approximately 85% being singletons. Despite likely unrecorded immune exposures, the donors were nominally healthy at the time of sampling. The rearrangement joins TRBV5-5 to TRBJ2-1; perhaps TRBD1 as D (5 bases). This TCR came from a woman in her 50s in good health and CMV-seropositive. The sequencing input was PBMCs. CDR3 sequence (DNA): TGTGCCAGCAGCGCGCAGGGTAGGGTGAATGAGCAGTTCTTC. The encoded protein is CASSAQGRVNEQFF.